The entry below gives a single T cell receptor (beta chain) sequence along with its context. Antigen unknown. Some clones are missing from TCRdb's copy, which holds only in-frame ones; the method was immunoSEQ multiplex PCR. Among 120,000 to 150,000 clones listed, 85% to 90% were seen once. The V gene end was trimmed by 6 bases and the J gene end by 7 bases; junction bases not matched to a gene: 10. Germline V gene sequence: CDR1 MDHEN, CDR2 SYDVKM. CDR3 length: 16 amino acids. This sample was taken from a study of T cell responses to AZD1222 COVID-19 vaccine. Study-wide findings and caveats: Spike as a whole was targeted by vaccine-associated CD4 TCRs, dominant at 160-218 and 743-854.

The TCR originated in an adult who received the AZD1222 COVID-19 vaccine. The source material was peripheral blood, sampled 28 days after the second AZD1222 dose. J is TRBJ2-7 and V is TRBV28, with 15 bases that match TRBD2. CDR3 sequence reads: CASSQGTSGGTREQYV. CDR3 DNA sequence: TGTGCCAGCAGCCAAGGGACTAGCGGGGGGACTCGGGAGCAGTACGTC.